This T cell receptor beta chain was sequenced for a study of early T cells in non-severe SARS-CoV-2 infection. As for the study in general: Chains were not paired, and sequencing was done on bulk RNA from unsorted whole blood. Findings of the study overall: There was a bias toward anti-spike CD8 responses in VDJdb matching, which missed private and CD4 specificities.

Individual cDNA molecules were tagged with unique molecular identifiers, the study reported. TCRdb re-called the 5' RACE reads through MiXCR, storing one row per CDR3 protein. The sample has more than 45,000 distinct CDR3 sequences; approximately 5.7% are singletons. This clonotype was seen repeatedly, ten times or more. The antigen is unknown. This CDR3 is built from 16 residues. The trim removed 4 bases at V and 6 bases at J, leaving 6 bases unmatched. Germline V gene sequence: CDR1 SGHRS, CDR2 YFSETQ. Source: whole blood, taken at baseline. This chain connects TRBV5-1 to TRBJ2-2; 13 bases are shared with TRBD2. The TCR sequence derives from an adult who was a healthcare worker with PCR-confirmed SARS-CoV-2 infection or an uninfected control (not recorded which). In DNA form, the CDR3 reads TGCGCCAGCAGCCCTGGACTAGCGGGAGTTCCCGGGGAGCTGTTTTTT. Protein: CASSPGLAGVPGELFF. Looking up the rest from reference TRBV5-1 and TRBJ2-2 gives the full variable domain: KAGVTQTPRYLIKTRGQQVTLSCSPISGHRSVSWYQQTPGQGLQFLFEYFSETQRNKGNFPGRFSGRQFSNSRSEMNVSTLELGDSALYLCASSPGLAGVPGELFFGEGSRLTVL.